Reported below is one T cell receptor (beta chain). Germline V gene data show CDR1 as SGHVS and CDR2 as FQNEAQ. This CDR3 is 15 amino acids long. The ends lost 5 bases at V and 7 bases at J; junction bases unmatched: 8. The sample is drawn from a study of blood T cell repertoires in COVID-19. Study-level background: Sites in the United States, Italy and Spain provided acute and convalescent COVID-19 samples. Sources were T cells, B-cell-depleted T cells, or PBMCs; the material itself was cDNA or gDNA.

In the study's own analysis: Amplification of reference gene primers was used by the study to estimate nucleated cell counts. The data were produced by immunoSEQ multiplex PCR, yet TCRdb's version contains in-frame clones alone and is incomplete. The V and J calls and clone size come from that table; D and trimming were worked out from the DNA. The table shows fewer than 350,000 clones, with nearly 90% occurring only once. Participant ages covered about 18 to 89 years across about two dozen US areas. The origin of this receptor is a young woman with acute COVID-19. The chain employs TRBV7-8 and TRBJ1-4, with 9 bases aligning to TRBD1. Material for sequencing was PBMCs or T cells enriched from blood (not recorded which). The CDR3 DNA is TGTGCCAGCAGCACGGGACAGGGTAGGGGTGAAAAACTGTTTTTT. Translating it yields CASSTGQGRGEKLFF.